This entry concerns a single T cell receptor (beta chain). Its target is not known. Sequencing was performed with immunoSEQ multiplex PCR; in TCRdb, only in-frame clones are kept and a portion is missing. The profile covers under 95,000 clones, with approximately 89% appearing a single time and over 0.15% taken by the ten largest. Germline CDR1 is MNHNS and CDR2 is SASEGT. CDR3 size: 16 residues. The J segment lost 6 bases and the V segment lost 3 bases, leaving 8 bases of the junction unmatched. This entry belongs to a study of OX40 agonist ivuxolimab in advanced cancers. Study background: Intravenous ivuxolimab was administered to patients every 2 weeks at 0.01 to 10 mg/kg. There were three patients with partial responses, one having hepatocellular carcinoma and two cutaneous melanoma.

Study-level points and caveats: CD4+ and CD8+ blood T cells expanded clonally by week 6 at 0.1 to 3.0 mg/kg.

Material: CD4+ or CD8+ T cells sorted from blood, obtained in a trial of the OX40 agonist ivuxolimab. The origin of this receptor is an adult with an advanced solid tumor such as melanoma, head and neck, liver or kidney cancer. V gene TRBV6-1 combines with J gene TRBJ1-2, with 12 bases aligning to TRBD1. The CDR3 reads CASSDWGTGGNHGYTF. Written as DNA, the CDR3 is TGTGCCAGCAGTGATTGGGGGACAGGGGGCAATCATGGCTACACCTTC.